Listed below are T cell receptor beta chains from one sample, sequenced in a study of early T cells in non-severe SARS-CoV-2 infection. TCRdb independently ran MiXCR on the 5' RACE reads; one entry per CDR3 protein. The sample consists of tens of thousands of distinct CDR3 sequences, 20% of them appearing once. The starting material was whole blood, obtained at baseline. All receptors come from an adult who was a healthcare worker with PCR-confirmed SARS-CoV-2 infection or an uninfected control (not recorded which). Each CDR3 is given with its conserved first and last residue. A D gene is named only where the DNA matches it firmly. A clone size is listed for some rows: how often the clone was seen (once, few, many), or a class if it is expanded.

D gene	V gene	clone size	CDR3 length	J gene	CDR3 protein	CDR3 DNA
NA	TRBV5-4	NA	16	TRBJ2-3	CASSPGGTGSTDTQYF	TGTGCCAGCAGCCCCGGCGGCACGGGTAGCACAGATACGCAGTATTTT
NA	TRBV10-3	few	11	TRBJ1-2	CAINGRRGYTF	TGTGCCATCAACGGGAGGCGAGGCTACACCTTC
TRBD1	TRBV7-9	NA	15	TRBJ1-1	CASSLDRIFNTEAFF	TGTGCCAGCAGCCTGGACAGGATTTTTAACACTGAAGCTTTCTTT
TRBD1	TRBV27	few	17	TRBJ2-7	CASRRGTGYAPGNEQYF	TGTGCCAGCCGGAGAGGGACAGGGTATGCTCCTGGCAACGAGCAGTACTTC
TRBD1	TRBV6-6	NA	13	TRBJ1-1	CASDRGGGTEAFF	TGTGCCAGTGACAGGGGAGGGGGAACTGAAGCTTTCTTT
NA	TRBV7-9	many	13	TRBJ1-6	CASSPERDSPLHF	TGTGCCAGCAGCCCGGAGAGGGATTCACCCCTCCACTTT
NA	TRBV25-1	few	14	TRBJ1-6	CASSKDRPNSPLHF	TGTGCCAGCAGTAAGGACAGACCAAATTCACCCCTCCACTTT
TRBD1	TRBV6-5	few	14	TRBJ1-1	CASSPQGAETEAFF	TGTGCCAGCAGTCCTCAGGGGGCCGAGACTGAAGCTTTCTTT
NA	TRBV12-3/TRBV12-4	NA	14	TRBJ1-3	CASSLLGTGNSIYF	TGTGCCAGCAGTTTGTTGGGGACTGGAAACTCCATATATTTT
NA	TRBV6-2/TRBV6-3	few	15	TRBJ2-2	CASSFQSRNTGELFF	TGTGCCAGCAGTTTCCAGAGCCGGAACACCGGGGAGCTGTTTTTT
TRBD1	TRBV7-9	few	12	TRBJ1-3	CASSPQGALIYF	TGTGCCAGCAGCCCCCAGGGGGCCTTAATATATTTT
NA	TRBV18	few	15	TRBJ1-1	CASSRQGGMDTEAFF	TGTGCCAGCTCACGTCAGGGAGGAATGGACACTGAAGCTTTCTTT
NA	TRBV29-1	few	15	TRBJ2-7	CSVEDTWGSTYEQYF	TGCAGCGTTGAAGATACGTGGGGGAGTACCTACGAGCAGTACTTC
NA	TRBV27	few	17	TRBJ2-2	CASSYSRGGANTGELFF	TGTGCCAGCAGTTACTCTAGGGGGGGGGCGAACACCGGGGAGCTGTTTTTT